The T cell receptor (beta chain) under discussion was sequenced for a study of blood T cell repertoires in COVID-19. TCRdb's copy holds only in-frame clones and misses some; the assay was immunoSEQ multiplex PCR. This table holds about 210,000 clones, 84% found once. Losses at the gene ends were 4 bases for V and 8 bases for J; bases not matched to a gene: 7. The germline V gene has CDR1 SGHRS and CDR2 YFSETQ. The CDR3 consists of 14 residues. This receptor was taken from a woman older than 75 with COVID-19, enrolled during active disease. This sequence joins TRBV5-1 and TRBJ1-4; the match to TRBD1 covers 8 bases. Sequences were obtained from peripheral blood. CDR3 coding DNA: TGCGCCAGCAGCCGAGACAGGGGAAGGGAAAAACTGTTTTTT. Translating gives CASSRDRGREKLFF. Supplemented by reference TRBV5-1 and TRBJ1-4, the full variable domain reads KAGVTQTPRYLIKTRGQQVTLSCSPISGHRSVSWYQQTPGQGLQFLFEYFSETQRNKGNFPGRFSGRQFSNSRSEMNVSTLELGDSALYLCASSRDRGREKLFFGSGTQLSVL.